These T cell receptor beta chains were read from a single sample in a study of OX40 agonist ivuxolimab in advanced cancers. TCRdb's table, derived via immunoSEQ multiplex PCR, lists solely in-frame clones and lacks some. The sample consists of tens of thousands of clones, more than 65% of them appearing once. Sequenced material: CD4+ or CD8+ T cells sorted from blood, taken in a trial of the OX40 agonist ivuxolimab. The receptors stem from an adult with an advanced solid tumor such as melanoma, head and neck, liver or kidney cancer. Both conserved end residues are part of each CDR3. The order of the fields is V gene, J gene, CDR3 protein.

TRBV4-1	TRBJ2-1	CASSQERLNEQFF
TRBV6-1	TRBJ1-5	CASSARGFQPQHF
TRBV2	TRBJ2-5	CASSPQVGETQYF
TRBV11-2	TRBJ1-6	CASSSRTGGSSYNSPLHF
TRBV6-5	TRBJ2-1	CASSYRGGLAVGEQFF
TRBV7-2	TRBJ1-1	CASSLMWNTEAFF
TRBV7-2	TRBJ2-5	CASSLAKETQYF
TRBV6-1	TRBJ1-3	CASRTQGSANTIYF
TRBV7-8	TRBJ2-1	CASSLGGPGAYNEQFF
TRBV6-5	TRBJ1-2	CASKGQGYGYTF
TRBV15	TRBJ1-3	CATSRASGNTIYF
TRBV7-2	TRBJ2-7	CASSFQTGVSYEQYF
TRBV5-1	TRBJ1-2	CASSQGQGYGYTF
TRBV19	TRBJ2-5	CASSWSAAEETQYF
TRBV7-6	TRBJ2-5	CASSSMTSGQETQYF
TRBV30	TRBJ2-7	CAWSMAGGPFFSYEQYF
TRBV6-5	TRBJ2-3	CASSRAQGTQYF
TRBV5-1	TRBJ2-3	CASSLDRSTDTQYF
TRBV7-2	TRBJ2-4	CASSLFRPGTAKNIQYF
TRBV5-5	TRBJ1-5	CASSRDQPRQGQPQHF
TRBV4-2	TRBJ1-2	CASRDQGNHGYTF
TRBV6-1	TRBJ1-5	CASSVAYQPQHF
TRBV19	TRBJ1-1	CASSPKGSTEAFF